This T cell receptor (beta chain) was captured by sequencing in a study of early T cells in non-severe SARS-CoV-2 infection. This CDR3 has 11 amino acids. Trimming shortened V by 6 bases and J by 8 bases, and 8 bases separated the two germline ends. The germline CDR1 and CDR2 sequences are MGHDK and SYGVNS. The sample holds many counts of this clonotype. TCRdb re-called the 5' RACE reads with MiXCR, one entry per CDR3 protein. The sample holds approximately 71,000 distinct CDR3 sequences, approximately 12% seen once. This chain links TRBV25-1 with TRBJ2-1; D gene unclear. Source material: whole blood. The receptor's source is an adult who was a healthcare worker with PCR-confirmed SARS-CoV-2 infection or an uninfected control (not recorded which). The CDR3 loop is CASRSGHEQFF. CDR3 coding DNA: TGTGCCAGCAGGAGTGGACATGAGCAGTTCTTC.